The rows below give T cell receptor beta chains drawn from one sample of a study of T cell changes during pregnancy in multiple sclerosis. The data were produced by immunoSEQ multiplex PCR, yet TCRdb's version contains in-frame clones alone and is incomplete. The sample has some 60,000 clones, about 86% seen once. Specimen: peripheral blood from another person, used as feeder cells. All receptors derive from a human donor whose cells served as feeder cells for cultures in a pregnancy study. CDR3s include the opening cysteine and the closing phenylalanine or tryptophan. The D gene is left open where the match is weak. Expanded clones get a size class; other rows say once, few or many, or leave the size out.

J gene,clone size,D gene,V gene,CDR3 DNA,CDR3 protein
TRBJ2-6,-,TRBD1,TRBV7-8,TGTGCCAGCAGCGCCGACAGGGCTGGGGCCAACGTCCTGACTTTC,CASSADRAGANVLTF
TRBJ2-6,-,-,TRBV19,TGTGCCAGTGCGAGGTTGGATGGGGCCAACGTCCTGACTTTC,CASARLDGANVLTF
TRBJ1-2,once,TRBD1,TRBV7-9,TGTGCCAGCAGTCCGACAGGGGAGTATGGCTACACCTTC,CASSPTGEYGYTF
TRBJ2-7,-,TRBD2,TRBV28,TGTGCCAGCACCCTTGTAGCGGGAGTAAGCGAGCAGTACTTC,CASTLVAGVSEQYF
TRBJ1-4,-,TRBD1,TRBV9,TGTGCCAGCAGCGCAAGACAGGGGGATCGTGAAAAACTGTTTTTT,CASSARQGDREKLFF
TRBJ2-7,-,TRBD2,TRBV7-3,TGTGCCAGCAGCTTAAGTGGCTTGGGAGGGACCGAAATATACTTC,CASSLSGLGGTEIYF
TRBJ1-4,-,-,TRBV18,TGTGCCAGCTCACCACCTCAGGGGCAAAAACTGTTTTTT,CASSPPQGQKLFF
TRBJ2-1,-,TRBD2,TRBV30,TGTGCCTTAACTTCTCTAGCGGGAGGCCTTAGCTCCTACAATGAGCAGTTCTTC,CALTSLAGGLSSYNEQFF
TRBJ2-5,-,-,TRBV7-2,TGTGCCAGCAGCTTTCGACACCCCCAAGAGACCCAGTACTTC,CASSFRHPQETQYF
TRBJ2-7,-,-,TRBV10-2,TGCGCCAGCAGTACTGGACAGTTCTACGAGCAGTACTTC,CASSTGQFYEQYF
TRBJ2-6,-,-,TRBV2,TGTGCCAGCAACGTCTACCATGGCGGGGCCAACGTCCTGACTTTC,CASNVYHGGANVLTF
TRBJ1-6,-,-,TRBV15,TGTGCCACCAGCAGTTCAGGGGTTAGCTCCTATAATTCACCCCTCCACTTT,CATSSSGVSSYNSPLHF
TRBJ1-6,-,-,TRBV7-9,TGTGCCAGCAGCACCTTTGCCACAGGGAACAATTCACCCCTCCACTTT,CASSTFATGNNSPLHF
TRBJ2-6,-,-,TRBV7-3,TGTGCCAGCAGCTTAATATCAGGGTCCGGGGCCAACGTCCTGACTTTC,CASSLISGSGANVLTF
TRBJ2-7,once,-,TRBV7-8,TGTGCCAGCAGCATCGGAGATGTATACGAGCAGTACTTC,CASSIGDVYEQYF
TRBJ1-4,-,-,TRBV28,TGTGCCAGCGGGGGTGGAATCGGAGAAAAACTGTTTTTT,CASGGGIGEKLFF
TRBJ2-2,-,-,TRBV9,TGTGCCAGCAGCGTTTCAATAGCGGCGGGCACCGGGGAGCTGTTTTTT,CASSVSIAAGTGELFF
TRBJ1-2,-,-,TRBV6-4,TGTGCCAGCAGTGACAGCTATGGCTACACCTTC,CASSDSYGYTF
TRBJ2-1,-,TRBD2,TRBV11-2,TGTGCCAGCAGCTTGGGACTAGCGGGGGGAAGCTACAATGAGCAGTTCTTC,CASSLGLAGGSYNEQFF
TRBJ2-3,-,-,TRBV7-9,TGTGCCAGCAGCTCAAAGTCCCGGGACACTGCAGATACGCAGTATTTT,CASSSKSRDTADTQYF
TRBJ2-1,-,-,TRBV6-5,TGTGCCAGCAGTTACTTTGATGAGCAGTTCTTC,CASSYFDEQFF
TRBJ2-7,-,TRBD1,TRBV7-2,TGTGCCAGCAGCGTTAACAGGGGGCCCTACTACGAGCAGTACTTC,CASSVNRGPYYEQYF
TRBJ1-4,few,TRBD1,TRBV7-6,TGTGCCAGCACCCTCGGACAGGGCAATGAAAAACTGTTTTTT,CASTLGQGNEKLFF
TRBJ1-6,-,-,TRBV6-1,TGTGCCAGCAGTGAAGTTGTGGGATCACCCCTCCACTTT,CASSEVVGSPLHF
TRBJ2-7,-,TRBD1,TRBV6-5,TGTGCCAGCACCCCCGGGACAGGGGTGGGGGAGCAGTACTTC,CASTPGTGVGEQYF
TRBJ1-5,-,TRBD1,TRBV13,TGTGCCAGCAGCTTAGCAGGGGGTCAGCCCCAGCATTTT,CASSLAGGQPQHF
TRBJ1-1,-,-,TRBV9,TGTGCCAGCAGCGTAGGCGATGAGGGGATGGCTTTCTTT,CASSVGDEGMAFF
TRBJ1-4,-,TRBD1,TRBV19,TGTGCCAGTATGAGAGGGGGCGCCGGGGAAAAACTGTTTTTT,CASMRGGAGEKLFF
TRBJ2-4,-,-,TRBV19,TGTGCCAGTAGTATTAGGACAGAGAAAAACATTCAGTACTTC,CASSIRTEKNIQYF
TRBJ2-3,-,-,TRBV29-1,TGCAGCGTTGAAGGGCCGACCACAGATACGCAGTATTTT,CSVEGPTTDTQYF
TRBJ1-2,-,TRBD1,TRBV4-2,TGTGCCAGCAGCCAAGATATAGGACAGGGGTATGGCTACACCTTC,CASSQDIGQGYGYTF
TRBJ2-3,-,TRBD1,TRBV7-9,TGTGCCAGCAGCCTAAGGGACAGGGGGAGAGATACGCAGTATTTT,CASSLRDRGRDTQYF
TRBJ2-1,-,-,TRBV4-2,TGTGCCAGCAGCCTCCGAAGTGAACGGGAGTTTGAGCAGTTCTTC,CASSLRSEREFEQFF
TRBJ2-6,-,-,TRBV5-4,TGTGCCAGCAGCCAGGGAGATTACTCTGGGGCCAACGTCCTGACTTTC,CASSQGDYSGANVLTF